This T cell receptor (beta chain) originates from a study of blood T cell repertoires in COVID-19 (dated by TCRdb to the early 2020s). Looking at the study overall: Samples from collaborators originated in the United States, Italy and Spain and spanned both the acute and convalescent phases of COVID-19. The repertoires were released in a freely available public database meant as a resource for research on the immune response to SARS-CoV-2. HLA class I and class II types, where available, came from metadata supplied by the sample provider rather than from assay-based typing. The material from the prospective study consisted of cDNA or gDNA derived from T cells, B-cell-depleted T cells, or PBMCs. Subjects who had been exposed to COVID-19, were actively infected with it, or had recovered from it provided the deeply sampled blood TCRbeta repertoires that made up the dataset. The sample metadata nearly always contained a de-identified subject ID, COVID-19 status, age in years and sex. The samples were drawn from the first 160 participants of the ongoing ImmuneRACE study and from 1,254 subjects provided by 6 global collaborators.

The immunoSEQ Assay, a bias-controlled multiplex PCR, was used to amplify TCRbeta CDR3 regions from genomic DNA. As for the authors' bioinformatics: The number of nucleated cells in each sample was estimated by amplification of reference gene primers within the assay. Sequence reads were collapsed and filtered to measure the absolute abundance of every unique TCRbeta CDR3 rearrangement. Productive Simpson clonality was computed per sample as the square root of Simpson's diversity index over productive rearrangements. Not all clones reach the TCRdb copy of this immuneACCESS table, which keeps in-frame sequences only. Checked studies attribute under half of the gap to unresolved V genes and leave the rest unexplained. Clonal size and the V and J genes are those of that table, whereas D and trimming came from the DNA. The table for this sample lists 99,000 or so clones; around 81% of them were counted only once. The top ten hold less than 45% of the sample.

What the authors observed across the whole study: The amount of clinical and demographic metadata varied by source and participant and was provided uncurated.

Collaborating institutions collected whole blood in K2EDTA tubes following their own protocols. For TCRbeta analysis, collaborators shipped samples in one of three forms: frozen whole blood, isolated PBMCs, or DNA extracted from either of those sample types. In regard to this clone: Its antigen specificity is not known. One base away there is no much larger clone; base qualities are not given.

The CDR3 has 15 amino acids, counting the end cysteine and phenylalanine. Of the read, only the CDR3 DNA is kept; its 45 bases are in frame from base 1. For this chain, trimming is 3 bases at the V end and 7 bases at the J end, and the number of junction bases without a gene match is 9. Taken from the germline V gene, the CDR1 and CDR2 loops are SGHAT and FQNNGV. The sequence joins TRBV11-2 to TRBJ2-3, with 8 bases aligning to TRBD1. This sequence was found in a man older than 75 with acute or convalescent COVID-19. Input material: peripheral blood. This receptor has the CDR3 CASSFSTHRGNTQYF. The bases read TGTGCCAGCAGCTTCAGCACCCACAGGGGGAATACGCAGTATTTT.